Each of the 7 T cell receptor beta chains below was sequenced from the same sample in a study of identifying expanded T cells in peripheral blood. Assay: immunoSEQ multiplex PCR; the TCRdb copy retains only in-frame clones and omits some. The sample records fewer than 55,000 clones, less than 85% being singletons. Sequences were obtained from blood. The receptors stem from a person aged 18 to 70 in good health.

This rearrangement joins TRBV29-1 to TRBJ2-3, with 7 bases lining up with TRBD2. V lost 3 bases to trimming and J lost 0 bases; unmatched junction nucleotides: 9. The CDR3 length is 16 residues. Germline V gene sequence: CDR1 SQVTM, CDR2 ANQGSEA. The CDR3 region has the DNA TGCAGCGTTGATTCCGGAGCGGGATCTAGCACAGATACGCAGTATTTT. Encoded protein: CSVDSGAGSSTDTQYF.

A few counts support this clone. The gene calls are TRBV7-9 and TRBJ1-1; D gene unclear. CDR1 SEHNR and CDR2 FQNEAQ come from the germline V gene (reference sequence). Trimming left V 7 bases short and J 3 bases short, with 12 bases between. There are 13 residues in the CDR3. The CDR3 bases are TGTGCCAGCACCCGGTGGGGTGACACTGAAGCTTTCTTT. Translated, it gives CASTRWGDTEAFF.

The V gene is TRBV2, the J gene TRBJ2-4, with D perhaps matching TRBD1 or TRBD2 (5 bases each). The CDR3 contains 14 residues. The V gene's germline CDR1 is SNHLY and CDR2 FYNNEI. Trimming left V 8 bases short and J 0 bases short, with 11 bases between. CDR3 bases: TGTGCCAGCGGGACGGGCCTAGCCAAAAACATTCAGTACTTC. It specifies CASGTGLAKNIQYF.

The chain links TRBV5-1 to TRBJ2-3; D ambiguous. V lost 4 bases, J lost 6 bases, and 15 bases lay in between. This CDR3 is built from 14 residues. Germline assignment: CDR1 SGHRS and CDR2 YFSETQ. CDR3 nucleotides: TGCGCCAGCAGCCCCGACGGAAAGGCGGATACGCAGTATTTT. Amino acids: CASSPDGKADTQYF.

The V gene is TRBV19, the J gene TRBJ2-3; D assignment may be TRBD1 or TRBD2 (6 bases each). Germline V CDR1 and CDR2: LNHDA, SQIVND (reference sequence). V lost 7 bases and J lost 4, with 18 bases in between. CDR3 length equals 15 residues. The DNA for the CDR3 is TGTGCCAGTACCAGGGTAGGGGGGTTGGCAGATACGCAGTATTTT. Protein product: CASTRVGGLADTQYF.

This chain uses TRBV19 with TRBJ1-3, with 7 bases lining up with TRBD1. V dropped 10 bases and J dropped 0; count of bases not matched to a gene: 15. Germline CDR1 and CDR2: LNHDA and SQIVND (reference sequence). The CDR3 totals 17 residues. For the CDR3, the DNA is TGTGCCACCAACAGGGGCCACAACCTCCACTCTGGAAACACCATATATTTT. Protein: CATNRGHNLHSGNTIYF.

V gene TRBV4-3 combines with J gene TRBJ2-5; perhaps D is TRBD1 or TRBD2 (5 bases each). CDR3 size: 15 residues. The V end lost 1 base, the J end lost 1 base, and 10 bases lay between the germline ends. Looked up from germline, CDR1 is LGHNA and CDR2 is YSLEER. CDR3 DNA sequence: TGCGCCAGCAGCCAAGGAGGGGCGGGCCAAGAGACCCAGTACTTC. Translated, it gives CASSQGGAGQETQYF.